This T cell receptor (beta chain) derives from a study of neurological immune-mediated disorders (dated by TCRdb to about 2019). Looking at the study overall: Using UMI-based sequencing, the study compared peripheral blood TCR-beta repertoires from patients with HTLV-I-associated myelopathy (HAM/TSP), patients with multiple sclerosis, and healthy controls. The roughly 110 TCR-beta libraries included longitudinal samples, technical triplicates and paired sorted CD4+ and CD8+ T-cell subsets alongside PBMC samples. The cohort included roughly 71 subjects: 14 with HAM/TSP, around 34 with multiple sclerosis, and around 20 healthy controls.

Blood bank volunteers in Maryland, USA served as the healthy controls. For unsorted PBMC libraries, 2 million PBMCs were used after storage in RNAlater at -80 degrees C until RNA extraction. PBMCs were separated from peripheral blood using Ficoll-Hypaque density gradient centrifugation and then cryopreserved in liquid nitrogen. The study at large found these results: No identical CDR3 amino acid sequences were shared among expanded clones across subjects, suggesting private TCR-beta repertoires in all groups. TCR clonal expansion was greatest in HAM/TSP patients and smallest in MS patients, who ranked below even healthy controls.

The CDR3 contains 15 residues, cysteine and phenylalanine counted. The sequence is cut down to CDR3 DNA, 45 bases in frame from base 1. The junction shows trimming of 3 bases on V and 5 bases on J, plus 19 bases between the germline ends. The germline V gene (reference sequence) yields DFQATT for CDR1 and SNEGSKA for CDR2. cDNA was synthesized by template-switch 5'RACE using a primer with a 10-nucleotide random unique molecular identifier that tagged each TCR transcript. Each sequencing run produced over 180 million TCR-beta sequences covering 15-18 subjects. The RNeasy kit was used to extract total RNA. The KAPA Real-time Library Amplification kit was used to amplify TCR-beta VDJ regions with primers for the TCR constant region and the 5'RACE anchor. Sample indexes and Illumina adaptors were added in a first PCR, and a second PCR then increased library yield. After purification with Ampure beads, the TCR product of roughly 650 bp was size-selected on a 2% E-gel SizeSelection system. Before pooling, library quality was checked on a Bioanalyzer, concentration was measured with Qubit, and libraries were quantified with the Kapa Library Quantification kit. An Illumina HiSeq 2500 was used to sequence the libraries paired-end at 2 x 150 bp. To increase sequence diversity, about 25-31% phiX was spiked into each library pool. As for the authors' bioinformatics: The UMI-based MiGEC pipeline processed quality-filtered reads and removed over 85% of raw TCR sequences during error correction. VDJ genes were aligned to IMGT germline references, and clonotypes were defined by unique CDR3 amino acid sequence plus V-J genes. VDJtools evaluated clonal expansion, Shannon diversity and CDR3 relatedness (CalcPairwiseDistances, ClusterSamples); CLCbio workbench built phylogenetic trees. Expanded clones were defined as having at least 8 unique UMIs, based on coefficient-of-variation modelling across technical triplicates. Using fastp at Q25 and MiXCR, TCRdb reprocessed the public reads and kept productive beta chains. Every entry covers one CDR3 protein and lists the most common genes and DNA from its rows. Here the V and J calls rest on TCRdb's processing, not on the authors' analysis. The sample records fewer than 45,000 distinct CDR3 sequences, about 7% of which are singletons. Less than 4.5% of the sample is in the top ten clones.

This clonotype was seen many times. The clone's antigen remains unknown. No clone much larger than this one lies a single base away; base qualities are absent. The sequence joins TRBV20-1 to TRBJ2-5; the D gene remains uncertain. Sequenced sample: PBMCs. The source is a woman in her forties in good health. The CDR3 corresponds to CSASAPGPHGETQYF. The nucleotides read TGCAGTGCTAGTGCTCCGGGCCCCCACGGGGAGACCCAGTACTTC.